This TCR beta chain comes out of a study of T cell responses to AZD1222 COVID-19 vaccine. Study-wide results and caveats: There were vaccine-associated CD4 TCRs across spike, dominant at 160-218 and 743-854. Elevations in Spike-specific TCR breadth and depth followed administration of two AZD1222 doses. Seropositive AZD1222 recipients at baseline numbered only six or seven.

Assay: immunoSEQ multiplex PCR; the TCRdb copy retains only in-frame clones and omits some. This sample has roughly 70,000 clones, with 80% to 90% found just once. In the case of this clone: No antigen is known for it.

The CDR3 is made up of 14 amino acids. The germline V gene encodes CDR1 SGHRS and CDR2 YFSETQ. V lost 4 bases and J lost 3, with 13 bases in between. The source is an adult who received the AZD1222 COVID-19 vaccine. V and J are TRBV5-1 and TRBJ1-2, with a tentative D call TRBD1 (6 bases). Sample: peripheral blood, taken 28 days after the second AZD1222 dose. The chain's CDR3 is CASSLWGADYGYTF. The CDR3 region has the DNA TGCGCCAGCAGCCTATGGGGGGCGGACTATGGCTACACCTTC.